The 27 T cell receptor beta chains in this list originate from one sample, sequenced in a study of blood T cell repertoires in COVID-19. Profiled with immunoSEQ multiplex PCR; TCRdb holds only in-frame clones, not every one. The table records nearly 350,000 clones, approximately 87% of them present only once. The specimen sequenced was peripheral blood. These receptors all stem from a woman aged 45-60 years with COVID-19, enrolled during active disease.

The CDR3 coding sequence is TGTGCCTGGGCCGGGACAGAAGAGACCCAGTACTTC. Translation gives CAWAGTEETQYF. The chain joins TRBV30 to TRBJ2-5; 7 positions match TRBD1. J was trimmed by 3 bases and V by 5 bases; bases with no gene match: 3. Germline values: CDR1 GTSNPN, CDR2 SVGIG (reference sequence). There are 12 residues in the CDR3.

The CDR3 region has the DNA TGTGCCAGCAGTCCCACGGGACTAGCGGGAGCTCGGAAGACCCAGTACTTC. Encoded protein: CASSPTGLAGARKTQYF. The chain uses TRBV6-6 and TRBJ2-5; TRBD2 matches 14 bases. CDR3 size: 17 residues. The germline CDR1 and CDR2 sequences are MNHNY and SVGAGI (reference sequence). V gave up 5 bases and J gave up 6 bases; unmatched junction bases: 11.

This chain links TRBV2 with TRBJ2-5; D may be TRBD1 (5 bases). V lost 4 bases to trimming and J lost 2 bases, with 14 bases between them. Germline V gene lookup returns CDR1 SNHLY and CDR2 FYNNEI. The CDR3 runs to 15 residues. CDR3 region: CASSVGRVGQETQYF. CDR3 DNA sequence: TGTGCCAGCAGTGTGGGCAGGGTTGGTCAAGAGACCCAGTACTTC.

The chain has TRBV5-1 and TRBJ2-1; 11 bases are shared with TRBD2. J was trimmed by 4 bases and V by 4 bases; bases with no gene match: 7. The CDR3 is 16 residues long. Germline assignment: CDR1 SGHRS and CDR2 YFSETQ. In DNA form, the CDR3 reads TGCGCCAGCAGCCGTGCGGGACTAGCGGTTTACAATGAGCAGTTCTTC. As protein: CASSRAGLAVYNEQFF.

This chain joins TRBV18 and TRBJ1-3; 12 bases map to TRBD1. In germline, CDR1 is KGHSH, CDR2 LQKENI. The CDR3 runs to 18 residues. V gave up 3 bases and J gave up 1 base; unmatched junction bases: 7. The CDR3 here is CASSPGQGAFYSGNTIYF. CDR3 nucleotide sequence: TGTGCCAGCTCACCGGGACAGGGGGCCTTTTATTCTGGAAACACCATATATTTT.

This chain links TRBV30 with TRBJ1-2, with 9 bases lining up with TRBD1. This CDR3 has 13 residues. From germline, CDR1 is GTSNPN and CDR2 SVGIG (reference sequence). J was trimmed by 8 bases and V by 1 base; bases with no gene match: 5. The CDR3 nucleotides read TGTGCCTGGAGTGCACAGGGGGCCGAGGGCTACACCTTC. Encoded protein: CAWSAQGAEGYTF.

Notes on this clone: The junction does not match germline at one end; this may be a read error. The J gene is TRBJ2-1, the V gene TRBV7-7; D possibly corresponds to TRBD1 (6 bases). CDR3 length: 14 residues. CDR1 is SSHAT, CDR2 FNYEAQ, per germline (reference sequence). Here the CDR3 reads CASSLEGAYNEQFF. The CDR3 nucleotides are TGTGCTAGCAGCTTAGAGGGGGCCTACAATGAGCAGTTCTTC.

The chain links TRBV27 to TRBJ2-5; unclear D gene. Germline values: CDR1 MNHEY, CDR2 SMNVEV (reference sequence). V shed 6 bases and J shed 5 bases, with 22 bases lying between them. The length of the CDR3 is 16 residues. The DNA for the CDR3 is TGTGCCAGCAGGCCACAAATAGAGGCCCCCGGGGAGACCCAGTACTTC. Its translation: CASRPQIEAPGETQYF.

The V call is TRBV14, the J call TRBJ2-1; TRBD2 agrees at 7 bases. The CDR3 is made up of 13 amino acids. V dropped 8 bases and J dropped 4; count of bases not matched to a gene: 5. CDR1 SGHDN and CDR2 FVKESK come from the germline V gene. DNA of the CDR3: TGTGCCAGCGGGAGGGCCTTATACAATGAGCAGTTCTTC. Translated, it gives CASGRALYNEQFF.

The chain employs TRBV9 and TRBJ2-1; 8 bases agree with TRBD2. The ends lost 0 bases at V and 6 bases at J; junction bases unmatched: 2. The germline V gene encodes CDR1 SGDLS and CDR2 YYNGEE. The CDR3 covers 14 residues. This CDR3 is CASSVVGTSNEQFF. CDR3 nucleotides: TGTGCCAGCAGCGTAGTGGGGACTAGCAATGAGCAGTTCTTC.

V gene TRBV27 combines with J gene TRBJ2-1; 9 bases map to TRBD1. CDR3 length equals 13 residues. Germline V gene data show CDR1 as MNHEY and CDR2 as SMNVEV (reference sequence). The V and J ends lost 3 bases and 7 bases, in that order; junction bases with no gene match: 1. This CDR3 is CASSLGQGNEQFF. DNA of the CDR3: TGTGCCAGCAGTTTGGGACAGGGTAATGAGCAGTTCTTC.

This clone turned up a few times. Here the CDR3 DNA reads TGCGCCAGCAGCCAAGATCGGGCTAGCGGGAGATACGAGCAGTACTTC. As protein: CASSQDRASGRYEQYF. The gene calls are TRBV4-1 and TRBJ2-7; 10 nucleotides match TRBD2. The CDR3 runs 16 residues. The V and J ends lost 0 bases and 4 bases, in that order; junction bases with no gene match: 6. Germline V gene data show CDR1 as MGHRA and CDR2 as YSYEKL.

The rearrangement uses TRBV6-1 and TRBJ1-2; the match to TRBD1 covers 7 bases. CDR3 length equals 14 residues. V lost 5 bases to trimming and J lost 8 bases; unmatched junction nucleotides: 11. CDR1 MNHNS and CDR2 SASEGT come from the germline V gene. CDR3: CASSSPGGGAGYTF. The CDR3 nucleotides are TGTGCCAGCAGTTCTCCTGGAGGGGGCGCCGGCTACACCTTC.

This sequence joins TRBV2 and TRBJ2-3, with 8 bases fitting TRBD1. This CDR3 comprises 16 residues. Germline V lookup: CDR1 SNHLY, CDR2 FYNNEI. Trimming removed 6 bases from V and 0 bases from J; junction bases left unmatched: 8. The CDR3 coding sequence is TGTGCCAGCAGCGAATGGACAGGGTCAAGCACAGATACGCAGTATTTT. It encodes CASSEWTGSSTDTQYF.

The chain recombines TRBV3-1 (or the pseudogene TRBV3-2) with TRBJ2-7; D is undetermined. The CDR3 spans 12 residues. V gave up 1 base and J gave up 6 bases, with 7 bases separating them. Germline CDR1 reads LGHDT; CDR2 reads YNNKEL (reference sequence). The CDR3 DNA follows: TGTGCCAGCAGCCAAGTCGAAGCCGAGCAGTACTTC. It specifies CASSQVEAEQYF.

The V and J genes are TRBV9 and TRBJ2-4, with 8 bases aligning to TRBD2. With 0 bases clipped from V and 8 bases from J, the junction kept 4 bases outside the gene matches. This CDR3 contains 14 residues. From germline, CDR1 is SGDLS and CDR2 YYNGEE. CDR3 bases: TGTGCCAGCAGCGTAGTGGCGGGAGGTTACATTCAGTACTTC. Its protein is CASSVVAGGYIQYF.

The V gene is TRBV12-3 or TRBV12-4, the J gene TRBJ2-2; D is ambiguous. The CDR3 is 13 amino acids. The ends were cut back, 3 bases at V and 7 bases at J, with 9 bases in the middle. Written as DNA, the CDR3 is TGTGCCAGCAGTTTCCGTCTCAGCGGGGAGCTGTTTTTT. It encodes CASSFRLSGELFF.

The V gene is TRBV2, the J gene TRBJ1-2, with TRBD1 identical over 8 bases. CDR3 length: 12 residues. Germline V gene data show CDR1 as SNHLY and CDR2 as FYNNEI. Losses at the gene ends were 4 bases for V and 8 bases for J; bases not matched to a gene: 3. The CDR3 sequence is CASSGAGGGYTF. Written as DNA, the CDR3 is TGTGCCAGCAGTGGGGCAGGGGGCGGCTACACCTTC.

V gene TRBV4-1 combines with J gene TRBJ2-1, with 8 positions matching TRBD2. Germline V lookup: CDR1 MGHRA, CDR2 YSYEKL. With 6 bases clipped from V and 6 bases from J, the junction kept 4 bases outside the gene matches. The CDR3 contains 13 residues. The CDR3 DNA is TGCGCCAGCAGGGCCGGGACTAGCAATGAGCAGTTCTTC. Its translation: CASRAGTSNEQFF.

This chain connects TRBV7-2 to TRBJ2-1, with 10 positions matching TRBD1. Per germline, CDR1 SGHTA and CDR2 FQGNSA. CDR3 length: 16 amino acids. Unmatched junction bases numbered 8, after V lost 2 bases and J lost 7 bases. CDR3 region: CASSLNRDRGNNEQFF. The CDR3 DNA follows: TGTGCCAGCAGCTTAAACCGGGACAGGGGTAATAATGAGCAGTTCTTC.

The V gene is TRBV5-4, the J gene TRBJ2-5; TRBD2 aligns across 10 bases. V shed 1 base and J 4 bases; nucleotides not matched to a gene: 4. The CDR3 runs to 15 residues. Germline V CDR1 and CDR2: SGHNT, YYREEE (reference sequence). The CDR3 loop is CASSLRSGRGETQYF. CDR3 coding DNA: TGTGCCAGCAGCTTGAGAAGCGGGAGGGGAGAGACCCAGTACTTC.

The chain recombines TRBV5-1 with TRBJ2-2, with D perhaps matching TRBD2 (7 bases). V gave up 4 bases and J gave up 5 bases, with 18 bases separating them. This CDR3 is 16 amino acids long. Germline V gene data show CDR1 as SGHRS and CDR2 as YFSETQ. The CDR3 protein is CASSPLLRGGTGELFF. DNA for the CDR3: TGCGCCAGCAGCCCCCTGCTCAGGGGAGGGACCGGGGAGCTGTTTTTT. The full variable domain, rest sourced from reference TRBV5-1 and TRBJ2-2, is KAGVTQTPRYLIKTRGQQVTLSCSPISGHRSVSWYQQTPGQGLQFLFEYFSETQRNKGNFPGRFSGRQFSNSRSEMNVSTLELGDSALYLCASSPLLRGGTGELFFGEGSRLTVL.

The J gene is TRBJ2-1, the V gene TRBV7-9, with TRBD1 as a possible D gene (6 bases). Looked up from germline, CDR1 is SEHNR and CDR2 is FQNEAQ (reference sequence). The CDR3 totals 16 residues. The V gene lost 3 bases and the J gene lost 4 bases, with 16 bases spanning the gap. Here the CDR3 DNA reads TGTGCCAGCAGCTTTTTGAGGACAGACACTTACAATGAGCAGTTCTTC. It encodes CASSFLRTDTYNEQFF. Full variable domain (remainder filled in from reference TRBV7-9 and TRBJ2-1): DTGVSQNPRHKITKRGQNVTFRCDPISEHNRLYWYRQTLGQGPEFLTYFQNEAQLEKSRLLSDRFSAERPKGSFSTLEIQRTEQGDSAMYLCASSFLRTDTYNEQFFGPGTRLTVL.

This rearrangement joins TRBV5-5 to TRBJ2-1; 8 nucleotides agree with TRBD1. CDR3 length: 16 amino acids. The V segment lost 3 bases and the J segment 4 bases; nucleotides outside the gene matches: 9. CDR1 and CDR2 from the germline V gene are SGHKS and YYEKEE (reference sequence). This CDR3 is CASSSTGQETYNEQFF. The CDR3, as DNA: TGTGCCAGCAGCTCCACGGGACAGGAGACTTACAATGAGCAGTTCTTC.

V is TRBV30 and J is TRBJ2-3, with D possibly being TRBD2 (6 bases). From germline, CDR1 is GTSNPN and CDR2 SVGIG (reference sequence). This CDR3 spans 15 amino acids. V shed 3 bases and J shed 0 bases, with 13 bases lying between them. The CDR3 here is CAWSVSGSSTDTQYF. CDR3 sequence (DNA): TGTGCCTGGAGCGTTAGCGGATCTAGCACAGATACGCAGTATTTT.

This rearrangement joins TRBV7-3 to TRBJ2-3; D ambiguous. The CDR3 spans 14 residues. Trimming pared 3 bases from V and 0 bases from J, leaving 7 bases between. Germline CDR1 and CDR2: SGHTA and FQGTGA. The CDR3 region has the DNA TGTGCCAGCAGCTTTGGAGCGAGCACAGATACGCAGTATTTT. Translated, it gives CASSFGASTDTQYF.

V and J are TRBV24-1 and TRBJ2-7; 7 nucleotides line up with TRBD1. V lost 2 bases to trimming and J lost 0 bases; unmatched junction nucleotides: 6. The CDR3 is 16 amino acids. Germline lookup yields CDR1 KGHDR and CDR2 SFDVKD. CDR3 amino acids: CATSDWGQTYSYEQYF. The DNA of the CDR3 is TGTGCCACCAGTGATTGGGGACAGACCTACTCCTACGAGCAGTACTTC.